One sample yielded the 30 T cell receptor beta chains listed below, sequenced in a study of blood T cell repertoires in COVID-19. Measured with immunoSEQ multiplex PCR; TCRdb has only the in-frame clones, and not every one. The sample holds some 120,000 clones, more than 65% seen once. Sequencing was carried out using peripheral blood. Source of these receptors: a human donor in a cohort sampled during active COVID-19.

The J gene is TRBJ2-3, the V gene TRBV3-1 (or the pseudogene TRBV3-2); D possibly corresponds to TRBD1 (5 bases). The CDR3 is made up of 17 amino acids. Per germline, CDR1 LGHDT and CDR2 YNNKEL (reference sequence). V was pared by 1 base and J by 1 base, with 15 bases between. The CDR3 region is CASSQGRKRGGTDTQYF. The CDR3 nucleotides are TGTGCCAGCAGCCAAGGAAGGAAAAGGGGCGGCACAGATACGCAGTATTTT.

V gene TRBV3-1 (or the pseudogene TRBV3-2) combines with J gene TRBJ2-6; maybe TRBD1 (6 bases). The CDR3 loop spans 15 amino acids. CDR1 is LGHDT, CDR2 YNNKEL, per germline (reference sequence). V lost 3 bases, J lost 4 bases, and 10 bases lay in between. The CDR3 region is CASSQQGSGANVLTF. Written as DNA, the CDR3 is TGTGCCAGCAGCCAGCAGGGGTCAGGGGCCAACGTCCTGACTTTC.

The chain is built from TRBV11-2 and TRBJ1-2, with D uncertain. Germline values: CDR1 SGHAT, CDR2 FQNNGV. V lost 8 bases, J lost 7 bases, and 20 bases lay in between. The CDR3 is 14 amino acids. The CDR3 sequence is CASAVARSEVGYTF. DNA for the CDR3: TGTGCCAGCGCCGTGGCCCGGTCTGAGGTTGGCTACACCTTC.

The chain uses TRBV19 and TRBJ1-5, with a possible D match to TRBD1 (5 bases). The CDR3 runs 14 residues. Trimming left V 2 bases short and J 7 bases short, with 12 bases between. From germline, CDR1 is LNHDA and CDR2 SQIVND (reference sequence). CDR3 in amino acids: CASSIFRVGQPQHF. The CDR3 nucleotides are TGTGCCAGTAGTATATTCAGGGTCGGCCAGCCCCAGCATTTT.

The J gene is TRBJ2-6, the V gene TRBV5-1; 11 nucleotides align to TRBD1. V shed 3 bases, J shed 3 bases, and the junction held 2 bases outside the gene matches. The V gene's germline CDR1 is SGHRS and CDR2 YFSETQ. The CDR3 totals 16 residues. CDR3 sequence reads: CASSWTGGGGANVLTF. For the CDR3, the DNA is TGCGCCAGCAGCTGGACAGGGGGCGGTGGGGCCAACGTCCTGACTTTC.

The J gene is TRBJ1-1, the V gene TRBV7-6; D is unclear. CDR3 size: 15 residues. The V end was cut by 5 bases, the J end by 0 bases, with 13 bases between. In germline, CDR1 is SGHVS, CDR2 FNYEAQ. The DNA for the CDR3 is TGTGCCAGCAGCCCCCAGGTTACCATGAACACTGAAGCTTTCTTT. This codes for CASSPQVTMNTEAFF.

The CDR3 is CASSIAAAGGLGEQFF. The CDR3 DNA is TGTGCCAGCAGTATCGCCGCGGCGGGGGGGCTGGGTGAGCAGTTCTTC. This chain connects TRBV6-6 to TRBJ2-1; 9 nucleotides match TRBD2. The CDR3 sequence is 16 residues long. Germline V gene lookup returns CDR1 MNHNY and CDR2 SVGAGI (reference sequence). The trim removed 5 bases at V and 9 bases at J, leaving 14 bases unmatched.

V usage is TRBV7-8 and J usage is TRBJ1-5, with 7 bases matching TRBD1. Trimming took 5 bases from V and 0 from J; bases not matched to a gene: 7. The CDR3 consists of 16 residues. Germline V CDR1 and CDR2: SGHVS, FQNEAQ. The CDR3 loop reads CASSPWGQYSNQPQHF. In DNA, the CDR3 is TGTGCCAGCAGCCCCTGGGGACAGTATAGCAATCAGCCCCAGCATTTT.

The rearrangement uses TRBV3-1 (or the pseudogene TRBV3-2) and TRBJ2-7, with 12 nucleotides matching TRBD2. V gave up 4 bases and J gave up 3 bases; unmatched junction bases: 4. CDR1 and CDR2 (germline): LGHDT, YNNKEL (reference sequence). This CDR3 spans 15 amino acids. The CDR3 is CASSLGLAGIYEQYF. The CDR3 nucleotides are TGTGCCAGCAGCCTAGGACTAGCGGGGATCTACGAGCAGTACTTC.

The sample holds one count of this clone. The V call is TRBV20-1, the J call TRBJ2-1, with 7 bases that match TRBD1. Per the germline V gene, CDR1 is DFQATT and CDR2 is SNEGSKA (reference sequence). Trimming cost V 6 bases and J 9 bases; bases outside gene matches: 5. This CDR3 region has 11 residues. The CDR3: CSARQGIEQFF. CDR3 coding DNA: TGCAGTGCGCGACAGGGAATTGAGCAGTTCTTC.

The chain carries TRBV5-1 and TRBJ1-1; D is possibly TRBD1 (6 bases). The germline V and J ends were trimmed by 3 bases and 8 bases, with 32 bases remaining between them. CDR1 and CDR2 (germline): SGHRS, YFSETQ. CDR3 length equals 19 residues. The CDR3 protein is CASSSTLGAATTFKEEAFF. CDR3 nucleotides: TGCGCCAGCAGCTCGACATTGGGGGCAGCCACTACTTTTAAAGAGGAAGCTTTCTTT. Looking up the rest from reference TRBV5-1 and TRBJ1-1 gives the full variable domain: KAGVTQTPRYLIKTRGQQVTLSCSPISGHRSVSWYQQTPGQGLQFLFEYFSETQRNKGNFPGRFSGRQFSNSRSEMNVSTLELGDSALYLCASSSTLGAATTFKEEAFFGQGTRLTVV.

The J gene is TRBJ2-1, the V gene TRBV9; 12 bases agree with TRBD2. Per the germline V gene, CDR1 is SGDLS and CDR2 is YYNGEE. The CDR3 length is 16 residues. V lost 3 bases and J lost 9; bases outside the gene matches: 10. The CDR3 DNA sequence: TGTGCCAGCAGCGCCTCCGGACTAGCGGGGCGTGGTGAGCAGTTCTTC. It is translated as CASSASGLAGRGEQFF.

The J gene is TRBJ2-5, the V gene TRBV28; 7 bases map to TRBD2. This CDR3 has 15 residues. Germline CDR1 and CDR2: MDHEN and SYDVKM. With V trimmed by 3 bases and J by 4 bases, 8 bases remained unmatched. In DNA, the CDR3 is TGTGCCAGCAGTTTCCGGGGGGTAGGGGTAGAGACCCAGTACTTC. It encodes CASSFRGVGVETQYF.

V gene TRBV18 combines with J gene TRBJ2-5; no reliable D call. CDR1 is KGHSH and CDR2 is LQKENI in the germline V gene. CDR3 length: 16 amino acids. Trimming removed 3 bases from V and 4 bases from J, with 18 bases in between. The CDR3 region has the DNA TGTGCCAGCTCACCCCGCCCTGGTACAGCCCGAGAGACCCAGTACTTC. It is translated as CASSPRPGTARETQYF.

Only one count was recorded for this clone. This rearrangement joins TRBV28 to TRBJ1-5; D remains ambiguous. The CDR3 is 14 residues long. Germline V CDR1 and CDR2: MDHEN, SYDVKM. Trimming left V 6 bases short and J 0 bases short, with 9 bases between. The CDR3 nucleotides are TGTGCCAGCAGATCCGGTTTTAGCAATCAGCCCCAGCATTTT. The encoded protein is CASRSGFSNQPQHF.

V usage is TRBV9 and J usage is TRBJ2-1; tentative D call: TRBD2 (6 bases). CDR3 length: 14 amino acids. CDR1 and CDR2 from the germline V gene are SGDLS and YYNGEE. Trimming pared 0 bases from V and 10 bases from J, leaving 14 bases between. CDR3 in amino acids: CASSVDQMGGEQFF. The CDR3 DNA sequence: TGTGCCAGCAGCGTAGACCAGATGGGGGGAGAGCAGTTCTTC.

Of note for this clone: The junction departs from germline at one end; a sequencing error may be responsible. This rearrangement joins TRBV7-2 to TRBJ2-5; D ambiguous. The CDR3 consists of 11 residues. Germline V gene data show CDR1 as SGHTA and CDR2 as FQGNSA. The CDR3 sequence is CASSLVEIQYF. CDR3 coding DNA: TGTGCCAGCAGCTTAGTGGAGATCCAGTACTTC.

This clone was recorded only once. This rearrangement joins TRBV10-3 to TRBJ2-3; 10 bases are shared with TRBD1. The V gene end was trimmed by 9 bases and the J gene end by 6 bases; junction bases not matched to a gene: 6. The CDR3 sequence is 13 residues long. Germline V gene sequence: CDR1 ENHRY, CDR2 SYGVKD. CDR3 DNA sequence: TGTGCCATTAACCGGGACAGGGGTGATACGCAGTATTTT. Encoded protein: CAINRDRGDTQYF.

The genes are TRBV5-5 and TRBJ1-3; D is possibly TRBD1 (5 bases). V was cut by 0 bases and J by 4 bases, with 11 bases left in between. The CDR3 consists of 15 residues. The germline CDR1 and CDR2 sequences are SGHKS and YYEKEE (reference sequence). The DNA of the CDR3 is TGTGCCAGCAGCTTGGTCCTGGGGCAGGGAAACACCATATATTTT. It codes for CASSLVLGQGNTIYF.

J is TRBJ2-3 and V is TRBV4-1, with a weak D call TRBD2 (7 bases). Germline V lookup: CDR1 MGHRA, CDR2 YSYEKL. The CDR3 runs to 14 residues. Deletions cut 4 bases from V and 5 bases from J, with 13 bases between. This chain's CDR3 is CASSPWGGLDTQYF. DNA of the CDR3: TGCGCCAGCAGCCCTTGGGGGGGGCTAGATACGCAGTATTTT.

Here the CDR3 reads CASSAVTGNYGYTF. The CDR3 DNA is TGTGCCAGCTCAGCGGTTACTGGTAACTATGGCTACACCTTC. The chain employs TRBV18 and TRBJ1-2; D is unresolved. The CDR3 is made up of 14 amino acids. Trimming removed 5 bases from V and 1 base from J, with 11 bases in between. The germline V gene has CDR1 KGHSH and CDR2 LQKENI.

The chain couples TRBV7-6 to TRBJ2-3, with D possibly TRBD2 on 6 matching bases. V was trimmed by 7 bases and J by 0 bases, leaving 17 bases between them. Per germline, CDR1 SGHVS and CDR2 FNYEAQ. The CDR3 has 16 amino acids. The CDR3 DNA follows: TGTGCCAGCACCGTCGGAACTGGAGGGAGCACAGATACGCAGTATTTT. Translated: CASTVGTGGSTDTQYF.

The chain is built from TRBV19 and TRBJ1-2; a weak D match, TRBD1 (6 bases). The ends were cut back, 3 bases at V and 2 bases at J, with 13 bases in the middle. Germline V gene sequence: CDR1 LNHDA, CDR2 SQIVND (reference sequence). The CDR3 totals 15 residues. CDR3 in amino acids: CASSILDSFNYGYTF. Here the CDR3 DNA reads TGTGCCAGTAGTATTTTGGACAGCTTCAACTATGGCTACACCTTC.

V gene TRBV6-5 combines with J gene TRBJ1-1, with D perhaps TRBD1 (5 bases). Germline assignment: CDR1 MNHEY and CDR2 SVGAGI. The CDR3 loop spans 15 amino acids. Trimming cost V 4 bases and J 5 bases, with 17 bases left between them. CDR3 sequence (DNA): TGTGCCAGCAGTTTTATTCGGGGGGTGGGGACTGAAGCTTTCTTT. Amino acids: CASSFIRGVGTEAFF.

The chain employs TRBV4-3 and TRBJ2-7; D unresolved. V lost 0 bases to trimming and J lost 0 bases, with 12 bases between them. The germline gives CDR1 LGHNA, CDR2 YSLEER. This CDR3 has 16 residues. The CDR3 reads CASSQDFPGLSYEQYF. CDR3 in DNA: TGCGCCAGCAGCCAAGACTTCCCTGGCCTCTCCTACGAGCAGTACTTC.

V usage is TRBV18 and J usage is TRBJ2-7; a weak D match, TRBD1 (6 bases). In germline, CDR1 is KGHSH, CDR2 LQKENI. This CDR3 spans 17 amino acids. V was shortened by 1 base and J by 3 bases, with 19 bases between the two germline ends. The CDR3 nucleotides are TGTGCCAGCTCACCACTACGCCTTGGGGCAGGGGTCTACGAGCAGTACTTC. This encodes CASSPLRLGAGVYEQYF. The complete variable domain, with remaining parts taken from reference TRBV18 and TRBJ2-7, reads NAGVMQNPRHLVRRRGQEARLRCSPMKGHSHVYWYRQLPEEGLKFMVYLQKENIIDESGMPKERFSAEFPKEGPSILRIQQVVRGDSAAYFCASSPLRLGAGVYEQYFGPGTRLTVT.

This clone was detected once. The J gene is TRBJ2-1, the V gene TRBV6-5; 7 bases align to TRBD1. J gave up 0 bases and V 6 bases, and 5 bases lay outside the gene matches. The CDR3 loop spans 15 amino acids. In germline, CDR1 is MNHEY, CDR2 SVGAGI. The DNA for the CDR3 is TGTGCCAGCAGCTGGGACAGAAGCTCCTACAATGAGCAGTTCTTC. It yields the protein CASSWDRSSYNEQFF.

The gene calls are TRBV7-2 and TRBJ2-1; 8 bases line up with TRBD2. Germline CDR1 is SGHTA and CDR2 is FQGNSA. The CDR3 runs to 15 residues. With 1 base clipped from V and 4 bases from J, the junction kept 3 bases outside the gene matches. The CDR3 nucleotides are TGTGCCAGCAGCTTAGTACGGGGGGGATACAATGAGCAGTTCTTC. It codes for CASSLVRGGYNEQFF.

V is TRBV18 and J is TRBJ1-1; the match to TRBD1 covers 9 bases. V lost 6 bases, J lost 1 base, and 9 bases stayed unmatched. CDR1 and CDR2 (germline): KGHSH, LQKENI. This CDR3 has 16 amino acids. The CDR3 is CASSLQGATPNTEAFF. Written as DNA, the CDR3 is TGTGCCAGCTCTCTACAGGGGGCGACACCGAACACTGAAGCTTTCTTT.

This rearrangement joins TRBV29-1 to TRBJ2-7; 7 bases are shared with TRBD1. CDR1 is SQVTM, CDR2 ANQGSEA, per germline. CDR3 length equals 13 residues. Trimming cost V 5 bases and J 4 bases; bases outside gene matches: 8. In DNA form, the CDR3 reads TGCAGCGTTCGTCGTACAGGGGATTACGAGCAGTACTTC. Amino acid sequence: CSVRRTGDYEQYF.